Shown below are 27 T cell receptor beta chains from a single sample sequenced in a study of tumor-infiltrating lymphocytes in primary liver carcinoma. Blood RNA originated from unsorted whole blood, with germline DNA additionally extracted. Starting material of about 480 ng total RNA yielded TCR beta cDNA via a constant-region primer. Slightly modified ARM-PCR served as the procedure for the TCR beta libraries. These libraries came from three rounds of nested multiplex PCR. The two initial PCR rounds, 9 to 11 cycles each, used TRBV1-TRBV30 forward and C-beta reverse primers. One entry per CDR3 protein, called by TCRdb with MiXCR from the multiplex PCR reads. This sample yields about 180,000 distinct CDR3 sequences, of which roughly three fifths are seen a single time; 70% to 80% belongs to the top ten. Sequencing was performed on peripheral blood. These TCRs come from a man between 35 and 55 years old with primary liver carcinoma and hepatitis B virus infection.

The CDR3: CASSLGQYSVRDTQYF. Here the CDR3 DNA reads TGTGCCAGCAGCTTAGGTCAGTATAGCGTTCGCGATACGCAGTATTTT. The chain joins TRBV11-2 to TRBJ2-3; D may be TRBD2 (5 bases). Germline loops: CDR1 SGHAT, CDR2 FQNNGV. Deletions cut 1 base from V and 6 bases from J, with 17 bases between. CDR3 size: 16 residues.

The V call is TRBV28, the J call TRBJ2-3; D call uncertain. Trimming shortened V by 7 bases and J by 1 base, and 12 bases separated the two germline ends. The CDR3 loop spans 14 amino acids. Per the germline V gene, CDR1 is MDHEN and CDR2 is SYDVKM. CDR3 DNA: TGTGCCAGCAACCCCAGCATGGGCACAGATACGCAGTATTTT. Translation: CASNPSMGTDTQYF.

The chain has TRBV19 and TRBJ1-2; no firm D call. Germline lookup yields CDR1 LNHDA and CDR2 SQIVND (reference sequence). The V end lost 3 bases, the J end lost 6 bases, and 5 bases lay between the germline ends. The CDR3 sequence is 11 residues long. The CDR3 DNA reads TGTGCCAGTAGTATCGCAGATGGCTACACCTTC. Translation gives CASSIADGYTF.

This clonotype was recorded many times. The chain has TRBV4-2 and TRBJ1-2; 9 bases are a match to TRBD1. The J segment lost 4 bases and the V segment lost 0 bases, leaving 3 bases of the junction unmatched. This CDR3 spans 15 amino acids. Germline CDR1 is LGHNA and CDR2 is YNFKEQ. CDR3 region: CASSQEGDRAYGYTF. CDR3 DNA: TGTGCCAGCAGCCAAGAAGGGGACAGGGCCTATGGCTACACCTTC.

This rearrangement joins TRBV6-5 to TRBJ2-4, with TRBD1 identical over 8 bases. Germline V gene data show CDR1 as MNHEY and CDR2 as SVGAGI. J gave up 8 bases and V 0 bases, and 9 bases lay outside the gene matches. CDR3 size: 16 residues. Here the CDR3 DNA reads TGTGCCAGCAGTTACTCCGTGGCAGGGGGCAGGGACATTCAGTACTTC. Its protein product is CASSYSVAGGRDIQYF.

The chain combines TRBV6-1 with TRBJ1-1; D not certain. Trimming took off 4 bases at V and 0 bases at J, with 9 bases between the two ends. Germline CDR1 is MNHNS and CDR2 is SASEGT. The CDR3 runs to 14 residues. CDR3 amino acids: CASSAYNMNTEAFF. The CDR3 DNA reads TGTGCCAGCAGTGCCTACAACATGAACACTGAAGCTTTCTTT.

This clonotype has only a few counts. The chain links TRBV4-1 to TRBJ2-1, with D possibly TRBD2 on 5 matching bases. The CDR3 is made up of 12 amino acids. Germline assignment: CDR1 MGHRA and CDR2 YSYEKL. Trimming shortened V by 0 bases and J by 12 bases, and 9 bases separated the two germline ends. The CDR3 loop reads CASSQESGRQFF. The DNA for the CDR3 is TGCGCCAGCAGCCAAGAATCTGGGAGGCAGTTCTTC.

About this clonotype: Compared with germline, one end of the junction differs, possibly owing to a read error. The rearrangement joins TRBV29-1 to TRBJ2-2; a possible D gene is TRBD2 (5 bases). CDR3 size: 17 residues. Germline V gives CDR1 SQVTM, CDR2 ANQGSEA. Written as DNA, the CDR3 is TGCAGCGTTGGCCCCTCGGCGACTTTCCTTCCGACCGGGAAGCTGTTTTTT. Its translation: CSVGPSATFLPTGKLFF.

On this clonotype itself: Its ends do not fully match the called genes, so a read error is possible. This CDR3 reads CASSLAGTGASNQSQHF. The CDR3 DNA is TGTGCCAGCAGCTTAGCGGGGACAGGGGCTAGCAATCAGTCCCAGCATTTT. The genes are TRBV7-8 and TRBJ1-5; 10 bases align to TRBD1. CDR1 is SGHVS and CDR2 is FQNEAQ in the germline V gene. The CDR3 extends over 17 amino acids.

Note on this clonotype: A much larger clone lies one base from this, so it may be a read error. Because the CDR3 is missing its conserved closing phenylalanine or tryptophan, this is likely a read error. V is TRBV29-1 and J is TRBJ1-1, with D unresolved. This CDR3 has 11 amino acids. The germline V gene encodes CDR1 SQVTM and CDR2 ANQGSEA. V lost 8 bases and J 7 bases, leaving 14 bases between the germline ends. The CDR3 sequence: CSFRTSHEAFY. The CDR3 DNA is TGCAGCTTTCGGACCTCTCATGAAGCTTTCTAT.

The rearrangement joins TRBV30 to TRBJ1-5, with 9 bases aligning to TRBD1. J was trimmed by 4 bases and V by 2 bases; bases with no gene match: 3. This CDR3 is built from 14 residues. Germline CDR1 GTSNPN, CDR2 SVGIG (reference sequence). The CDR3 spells CAWSLQGANQPQHF. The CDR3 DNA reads TGTGCCTGGAGTCTACAGGGGGCAAATCAGCCCCAGCATTTT.

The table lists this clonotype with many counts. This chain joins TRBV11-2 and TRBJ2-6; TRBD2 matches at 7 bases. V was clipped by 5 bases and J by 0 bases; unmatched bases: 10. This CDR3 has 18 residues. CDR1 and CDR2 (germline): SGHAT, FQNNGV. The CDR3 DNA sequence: TGTGCCAGCAGCCGCTTTCCAGCGGGAAGCTCTGGGGCCAACGTCCTGACTTTC. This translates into CASSRFPAGSSGANVLTF.

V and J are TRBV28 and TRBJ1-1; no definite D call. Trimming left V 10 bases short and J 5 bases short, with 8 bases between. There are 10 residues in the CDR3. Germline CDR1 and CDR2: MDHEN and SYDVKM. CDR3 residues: CATERTEAFF. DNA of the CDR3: TGTGCCACCGAACGGACTGAAGCTTTCTTT.

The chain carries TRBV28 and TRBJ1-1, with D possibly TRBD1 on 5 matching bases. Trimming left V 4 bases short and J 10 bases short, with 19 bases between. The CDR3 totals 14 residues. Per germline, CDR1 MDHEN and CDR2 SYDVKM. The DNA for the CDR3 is TGTGCCAGCAGTTCTACGAAAGCGAACACAGGAGCTTTCTTT. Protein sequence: CASSSTKANTGAFF.

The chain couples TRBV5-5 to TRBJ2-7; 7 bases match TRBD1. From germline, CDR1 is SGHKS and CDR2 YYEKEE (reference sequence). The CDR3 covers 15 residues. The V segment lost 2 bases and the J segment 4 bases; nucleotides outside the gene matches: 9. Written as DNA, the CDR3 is TGTGCCAGCAGCTTTCAAATGACAGGGCTGTACGAGCAGTACTTC. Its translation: CASSFQMTGLYEQYF.

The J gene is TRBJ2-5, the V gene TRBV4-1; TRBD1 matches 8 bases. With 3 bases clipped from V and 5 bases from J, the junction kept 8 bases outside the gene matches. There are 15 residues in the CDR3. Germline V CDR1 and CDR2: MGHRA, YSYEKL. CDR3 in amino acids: CASSQATGGAETQYF. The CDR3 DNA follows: TGCGCCAGCAGCCAGGCAACAGGGGGTGCGGAGACCCAGTACTTC.

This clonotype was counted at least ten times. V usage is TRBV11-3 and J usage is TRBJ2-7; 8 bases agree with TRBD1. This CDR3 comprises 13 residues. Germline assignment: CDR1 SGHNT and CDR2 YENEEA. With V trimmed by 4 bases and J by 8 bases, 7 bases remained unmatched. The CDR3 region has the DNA TGTGCCAGCAGCTCAGGGACAGGAGCCCAGCAGTACTTC. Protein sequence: CASSSGTGAQQYF.

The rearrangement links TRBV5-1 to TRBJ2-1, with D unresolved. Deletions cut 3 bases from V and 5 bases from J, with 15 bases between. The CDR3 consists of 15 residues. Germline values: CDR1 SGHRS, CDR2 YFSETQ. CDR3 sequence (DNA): TGCGCCAGCAGCTCCACTGGAGCAATAAACAATGAGCAGTTCTTC. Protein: CASSSTGAINNEQFF.

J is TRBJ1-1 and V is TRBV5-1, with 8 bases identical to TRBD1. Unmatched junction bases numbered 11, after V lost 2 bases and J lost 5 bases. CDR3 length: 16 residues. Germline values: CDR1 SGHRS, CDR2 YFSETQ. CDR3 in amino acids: CASSFSSGTGPTEAFF. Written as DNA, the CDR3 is TGCGCCAGCAGCTTTTCCTCCGGGACAGGTCCGACTGAAGCTTTCTTT.

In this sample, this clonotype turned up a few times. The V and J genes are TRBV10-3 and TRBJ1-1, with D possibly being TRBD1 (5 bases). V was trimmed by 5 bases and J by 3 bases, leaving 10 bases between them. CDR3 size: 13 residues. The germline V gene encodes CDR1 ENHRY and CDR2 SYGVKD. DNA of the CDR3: TGTGCCATCAGTAGAACAGGTGACACTGAAGCTTTCTTT. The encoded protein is CAISRTGDTEAFF.

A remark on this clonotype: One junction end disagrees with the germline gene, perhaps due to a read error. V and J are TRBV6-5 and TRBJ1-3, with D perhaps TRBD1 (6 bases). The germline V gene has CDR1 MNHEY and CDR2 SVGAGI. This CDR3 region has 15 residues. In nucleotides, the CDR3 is TGTGTCAGCAAATGGGCAGGGGAAAGCGGAAACACCGTATATTTT. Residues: CVSKWAGESGNTVYF.

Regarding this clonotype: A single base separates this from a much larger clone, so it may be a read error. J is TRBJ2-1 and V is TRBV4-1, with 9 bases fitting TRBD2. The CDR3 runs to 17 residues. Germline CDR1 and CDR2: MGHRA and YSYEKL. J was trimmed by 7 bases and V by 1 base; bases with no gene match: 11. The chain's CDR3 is CASSQAILAGWRNEQFF. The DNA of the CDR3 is TGCGCCAGCAGCCAAGCTATCCTAGCGGGATGGAGGAATGAGCAGTTCTTC.

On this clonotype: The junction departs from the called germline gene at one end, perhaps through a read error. CDR3 residues: CVSGTDGYEKLFF. CDR3 sequence (DNA): TGTGTCAGCGGGACAGACGGCTATGAAAAACTGTTTTTT. The chain is built from TRBV28 and TRBJ1-4; TRBD1 aligns across 7 bases. Germline CDR1 MDHEN, CDR2 SYDVKM. The CDR3 is made up of 13 amino acids.

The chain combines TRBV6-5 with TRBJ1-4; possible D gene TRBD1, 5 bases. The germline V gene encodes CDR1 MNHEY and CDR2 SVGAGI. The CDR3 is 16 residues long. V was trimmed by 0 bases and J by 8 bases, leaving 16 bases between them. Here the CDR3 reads CASSYSGAGTGEKLFF. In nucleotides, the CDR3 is TGTGCCAGCAGTTACTCTGGGGCAGGGACGGGCGAAAAACTGTTTTTT.

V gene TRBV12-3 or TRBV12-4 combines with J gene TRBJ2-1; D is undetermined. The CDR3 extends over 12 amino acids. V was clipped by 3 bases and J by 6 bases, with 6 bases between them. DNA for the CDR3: TGTGCCAGCAGTTTTAACTTCAATGAGCAGTTCTTC. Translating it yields CASSFNFNEQFF.

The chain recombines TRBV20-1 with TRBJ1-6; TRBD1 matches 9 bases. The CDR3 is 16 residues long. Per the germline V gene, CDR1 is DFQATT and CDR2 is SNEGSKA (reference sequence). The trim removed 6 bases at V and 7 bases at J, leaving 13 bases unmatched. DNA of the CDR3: TGCAGTGCGAACCATCGACTGGGACAGGGAAATTCACCCCTCCACTTT. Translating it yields CSANHRLGQGNSPLHF.

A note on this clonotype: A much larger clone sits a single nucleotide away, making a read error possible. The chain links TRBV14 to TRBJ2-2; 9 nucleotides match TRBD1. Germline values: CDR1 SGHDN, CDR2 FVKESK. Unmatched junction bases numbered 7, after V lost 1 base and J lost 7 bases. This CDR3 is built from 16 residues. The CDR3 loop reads CASSQAAQGAIGELFF. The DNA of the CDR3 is TGTGCCAGCAGCCAAGCCGCACAGGGGGCCATCGGGGAGCTGTTTTTT.